This T cell receptor beta chain comes out of a study of radiation and T cells in renal cell carcinoma. Study-level findings and limits: From baseline, blood top tumor clonotypes peaked at 2 weeks post-radiation.

Note on this clone: What it recognizes is unknown.

The CDR3 consists of 13 residues. Germline loops: CDR1 SNHLY, CDR2 FYNNEI. With 2 bases removed from V and 6 bases from J, the gap between germline ends came to 8 bases. Time point given: blood 4 weeks post-SBRT, at nephrectomy. As to treatment: 15 Gy SBRT to primary tumor, nephrectomy 4 weeks later. The tumor was a clear cell renal cell carcinoma. The table came from immunoSEQ multiplex PCR; TCRdb's copy has only in-frame clones and leaves some out. The profile shows 65,000 or so clones, about 80% of them singletons. The chain has TRBV2 and TRBJ2-1, with D unresolved. The sequenced sample was blood, obtained from a patient whose treatment included radiotherapy and nephrectomy. This sequence was found in a man aged 60 to 75 with renal cell carcinoma. CDR3 sequence reads: CASSETRVNEQFF. CDR3 coding DNA: TGTGCCAGCAGTGAAACTCGGGTCAATGAGCAGTTCTTC.